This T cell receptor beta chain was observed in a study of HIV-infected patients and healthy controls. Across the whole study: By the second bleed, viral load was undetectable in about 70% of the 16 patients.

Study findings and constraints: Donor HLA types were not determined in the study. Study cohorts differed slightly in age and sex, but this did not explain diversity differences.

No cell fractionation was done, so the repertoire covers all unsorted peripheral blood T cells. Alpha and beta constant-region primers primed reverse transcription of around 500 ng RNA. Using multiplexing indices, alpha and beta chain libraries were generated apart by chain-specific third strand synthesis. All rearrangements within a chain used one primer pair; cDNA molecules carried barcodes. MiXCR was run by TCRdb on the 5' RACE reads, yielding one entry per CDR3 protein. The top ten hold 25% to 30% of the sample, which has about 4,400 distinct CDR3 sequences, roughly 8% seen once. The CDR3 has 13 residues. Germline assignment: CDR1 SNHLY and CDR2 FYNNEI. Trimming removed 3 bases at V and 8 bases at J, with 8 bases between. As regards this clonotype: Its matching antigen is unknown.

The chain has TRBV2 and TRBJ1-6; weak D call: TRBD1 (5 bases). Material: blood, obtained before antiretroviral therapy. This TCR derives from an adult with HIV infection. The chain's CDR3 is CASSEQGYSPLHF. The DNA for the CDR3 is TGTGCCAGCAGTGAGCAGGGCTATTCACCCCTCCACTTT.